This T cell receptor beta chain derives from a study of cytomegalovirus exposure and HLA in healthy donors. Regarding the study as a whole: Most of the TCR beta V segments (in an earlier analysis) were productive either about 87% or about 30% of the time. Indistinguishable V segments, including TRBV6-2 and TRBV6-3, were excluded.

As to this clone: Antigen unknown. In the same sample, other DNA sequences code for this CDR3.

Primers for the PCR totalled 60 Vbeta and 13 Jbeta. Produced via immunoSEQ multiplex PCR; TCRdb's table is partial and in-frame only. The table records roughly 170,000 clones, approximately 80% of them present only once. Germline V gives CDR1 GTSNPN, CDR2 SVGIG (reference sequence). The CDR3 loop spans 11 amino acids. Trimming removed 4 bases at V and 7 bases at J, with 10 bases between. V usage is TRBV30 and J usage is TRBJ1-2, with D possibly being TRBD1 (5 bases). The origin of this receptor is a boy younger than 18 in good health and CMV-seronegative. The sequencing sample was made of PBMCs. CDR3 in amino acids: CAWTGGGGYTF. For the CDR3, the DNA is TGTGCCTGGACGGGGGGGGGTGGCTACACCTTC.